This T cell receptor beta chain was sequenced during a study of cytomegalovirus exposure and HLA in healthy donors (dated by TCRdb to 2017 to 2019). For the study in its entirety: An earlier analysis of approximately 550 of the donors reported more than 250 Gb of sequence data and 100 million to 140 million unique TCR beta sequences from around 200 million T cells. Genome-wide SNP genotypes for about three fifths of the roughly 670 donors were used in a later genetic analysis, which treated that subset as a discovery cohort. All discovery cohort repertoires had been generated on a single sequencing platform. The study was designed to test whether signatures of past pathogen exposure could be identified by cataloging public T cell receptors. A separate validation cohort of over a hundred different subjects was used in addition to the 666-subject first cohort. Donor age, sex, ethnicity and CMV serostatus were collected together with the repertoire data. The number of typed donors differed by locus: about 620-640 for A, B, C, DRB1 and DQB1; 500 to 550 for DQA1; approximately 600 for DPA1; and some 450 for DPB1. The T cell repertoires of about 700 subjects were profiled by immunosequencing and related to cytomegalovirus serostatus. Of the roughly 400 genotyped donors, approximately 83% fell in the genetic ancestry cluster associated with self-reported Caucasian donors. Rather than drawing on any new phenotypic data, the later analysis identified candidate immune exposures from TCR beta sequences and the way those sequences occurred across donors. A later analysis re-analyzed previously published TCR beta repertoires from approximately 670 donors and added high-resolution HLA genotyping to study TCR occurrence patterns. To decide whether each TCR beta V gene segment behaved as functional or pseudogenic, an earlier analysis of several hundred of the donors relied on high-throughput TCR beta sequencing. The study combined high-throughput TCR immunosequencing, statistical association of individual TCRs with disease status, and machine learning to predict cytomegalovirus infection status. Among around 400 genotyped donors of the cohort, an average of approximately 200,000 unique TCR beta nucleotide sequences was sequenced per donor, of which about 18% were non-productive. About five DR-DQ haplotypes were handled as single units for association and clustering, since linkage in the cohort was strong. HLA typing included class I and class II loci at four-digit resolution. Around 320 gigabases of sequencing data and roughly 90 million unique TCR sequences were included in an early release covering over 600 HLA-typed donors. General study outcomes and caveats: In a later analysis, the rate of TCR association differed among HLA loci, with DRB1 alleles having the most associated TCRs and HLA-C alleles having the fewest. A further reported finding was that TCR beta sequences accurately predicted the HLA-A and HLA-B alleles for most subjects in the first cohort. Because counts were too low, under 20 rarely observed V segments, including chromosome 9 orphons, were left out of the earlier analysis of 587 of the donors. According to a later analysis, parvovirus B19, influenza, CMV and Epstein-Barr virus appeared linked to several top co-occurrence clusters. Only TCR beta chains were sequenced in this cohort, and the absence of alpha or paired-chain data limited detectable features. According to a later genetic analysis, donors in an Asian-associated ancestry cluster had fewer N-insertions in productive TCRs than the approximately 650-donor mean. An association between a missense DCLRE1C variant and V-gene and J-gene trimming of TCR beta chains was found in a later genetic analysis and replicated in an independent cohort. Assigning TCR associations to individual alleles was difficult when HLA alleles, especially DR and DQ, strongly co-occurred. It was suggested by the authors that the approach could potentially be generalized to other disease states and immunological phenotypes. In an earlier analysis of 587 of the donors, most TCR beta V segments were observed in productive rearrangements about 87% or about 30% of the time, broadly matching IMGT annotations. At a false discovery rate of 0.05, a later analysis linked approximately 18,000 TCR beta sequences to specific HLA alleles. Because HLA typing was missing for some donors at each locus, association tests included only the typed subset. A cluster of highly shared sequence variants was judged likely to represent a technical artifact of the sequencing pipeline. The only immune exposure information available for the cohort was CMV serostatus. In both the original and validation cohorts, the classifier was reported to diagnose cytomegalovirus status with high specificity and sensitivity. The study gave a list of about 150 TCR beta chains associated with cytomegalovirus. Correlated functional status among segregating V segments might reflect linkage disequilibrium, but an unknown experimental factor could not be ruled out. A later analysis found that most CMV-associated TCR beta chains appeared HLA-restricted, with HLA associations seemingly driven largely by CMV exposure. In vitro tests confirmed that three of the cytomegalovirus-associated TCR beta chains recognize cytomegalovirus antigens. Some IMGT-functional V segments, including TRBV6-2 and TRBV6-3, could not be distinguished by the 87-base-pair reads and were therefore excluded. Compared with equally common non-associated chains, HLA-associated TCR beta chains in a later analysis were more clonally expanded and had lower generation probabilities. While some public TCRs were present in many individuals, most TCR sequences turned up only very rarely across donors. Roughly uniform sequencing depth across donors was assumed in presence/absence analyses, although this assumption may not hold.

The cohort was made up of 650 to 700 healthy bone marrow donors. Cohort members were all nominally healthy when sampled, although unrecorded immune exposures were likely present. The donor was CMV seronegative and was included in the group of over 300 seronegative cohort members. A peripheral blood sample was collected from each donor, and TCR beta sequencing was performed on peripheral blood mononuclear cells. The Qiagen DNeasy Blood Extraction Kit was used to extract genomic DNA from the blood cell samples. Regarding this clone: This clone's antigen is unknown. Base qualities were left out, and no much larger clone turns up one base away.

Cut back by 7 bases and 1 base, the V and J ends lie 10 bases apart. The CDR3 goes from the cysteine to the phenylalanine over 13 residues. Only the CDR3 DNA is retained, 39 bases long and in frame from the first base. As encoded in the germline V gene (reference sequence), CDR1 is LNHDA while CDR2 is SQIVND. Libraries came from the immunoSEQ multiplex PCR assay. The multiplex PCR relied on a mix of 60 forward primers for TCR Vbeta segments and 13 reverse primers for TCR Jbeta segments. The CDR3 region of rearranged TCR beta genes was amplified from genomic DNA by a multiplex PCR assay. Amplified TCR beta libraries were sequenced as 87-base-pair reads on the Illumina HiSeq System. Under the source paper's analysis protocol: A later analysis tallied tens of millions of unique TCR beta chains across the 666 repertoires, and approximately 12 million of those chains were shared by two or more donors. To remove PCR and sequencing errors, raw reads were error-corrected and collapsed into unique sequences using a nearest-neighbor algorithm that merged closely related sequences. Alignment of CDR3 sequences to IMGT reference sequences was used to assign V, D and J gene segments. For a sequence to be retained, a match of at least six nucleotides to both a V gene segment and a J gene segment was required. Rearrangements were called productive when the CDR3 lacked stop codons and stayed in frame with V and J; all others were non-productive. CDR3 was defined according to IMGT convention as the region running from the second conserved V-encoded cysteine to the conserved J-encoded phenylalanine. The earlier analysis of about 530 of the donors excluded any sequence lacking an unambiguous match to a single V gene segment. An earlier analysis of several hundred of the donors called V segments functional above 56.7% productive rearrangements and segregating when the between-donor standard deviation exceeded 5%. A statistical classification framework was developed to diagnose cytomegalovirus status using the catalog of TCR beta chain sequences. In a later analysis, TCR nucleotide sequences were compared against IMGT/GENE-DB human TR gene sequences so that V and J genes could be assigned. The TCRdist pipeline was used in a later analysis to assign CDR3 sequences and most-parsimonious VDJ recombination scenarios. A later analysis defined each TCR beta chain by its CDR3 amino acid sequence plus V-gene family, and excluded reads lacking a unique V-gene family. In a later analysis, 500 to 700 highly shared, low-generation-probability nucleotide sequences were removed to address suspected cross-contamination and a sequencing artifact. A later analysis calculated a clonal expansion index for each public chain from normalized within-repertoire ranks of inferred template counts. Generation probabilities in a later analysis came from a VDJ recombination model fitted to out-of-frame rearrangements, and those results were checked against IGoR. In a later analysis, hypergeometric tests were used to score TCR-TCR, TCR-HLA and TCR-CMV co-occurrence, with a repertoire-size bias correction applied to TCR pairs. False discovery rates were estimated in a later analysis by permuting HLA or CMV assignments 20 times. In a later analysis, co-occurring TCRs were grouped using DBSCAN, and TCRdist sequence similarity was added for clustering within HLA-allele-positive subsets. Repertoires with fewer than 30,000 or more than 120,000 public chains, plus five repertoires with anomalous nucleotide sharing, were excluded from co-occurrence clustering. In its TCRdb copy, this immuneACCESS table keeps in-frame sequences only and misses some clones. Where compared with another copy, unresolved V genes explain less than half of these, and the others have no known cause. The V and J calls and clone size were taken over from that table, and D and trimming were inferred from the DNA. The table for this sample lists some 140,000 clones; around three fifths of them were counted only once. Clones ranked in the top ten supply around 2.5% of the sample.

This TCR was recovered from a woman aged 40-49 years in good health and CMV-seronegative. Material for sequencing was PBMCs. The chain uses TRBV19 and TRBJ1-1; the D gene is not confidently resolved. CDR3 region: CASTEVENTEAFF. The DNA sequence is TGTGCCAGTACAGAGGTGGAGAACACTGAAGCTTTCTTT. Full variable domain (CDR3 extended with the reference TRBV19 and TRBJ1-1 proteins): DGGITQSPKYLFRKEGQNVTLSCEQNLNHDAMYWYRQDPGQGLRLIYYSQIVNDFQKGDIAEGYSVSREKKESFPLTVTSAQKNPTAFYLCASTEVENTEAFFGQGTRLTVV.